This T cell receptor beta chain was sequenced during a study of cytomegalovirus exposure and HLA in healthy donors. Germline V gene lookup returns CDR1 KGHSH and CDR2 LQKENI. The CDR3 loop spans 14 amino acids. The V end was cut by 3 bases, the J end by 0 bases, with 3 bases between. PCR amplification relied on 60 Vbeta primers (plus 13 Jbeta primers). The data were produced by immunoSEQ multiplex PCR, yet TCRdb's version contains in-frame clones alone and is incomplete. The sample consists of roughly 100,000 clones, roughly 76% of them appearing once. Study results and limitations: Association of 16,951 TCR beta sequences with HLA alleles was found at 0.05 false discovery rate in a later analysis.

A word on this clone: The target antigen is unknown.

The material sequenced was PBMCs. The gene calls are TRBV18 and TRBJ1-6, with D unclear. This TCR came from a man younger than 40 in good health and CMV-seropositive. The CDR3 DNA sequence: TGTGCCAGCTCACCCCTCTCCTATAATTCACCCCTCCACTTT. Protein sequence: CASSPLSYNSPLHF.